This T cell receptor beta chain was sequenced in a study of regulatory T cells in long-lasting Graves disease. The time point here: newly diagnosed GD, antithyroid drugs for less than 3 months. Preparation of the TCR library used RNA extracted from PBMCs. Through Arm-PCR of CDR3 regions and iRepertoire HTBI primers, TCR beta libraries were built. TCRdb redid the calling of the multiplex PCR reads with MiXCR, one entry per CDR3 protein. The table lists about 540,000 distinct CDR3 sequences, roughly 13% of them singletons. CDR3 size: 13 residues. Trimming shortened V by 7 bases and J by 1 base, and 8 bases separated the two germline ends. This clonotype was found many times. Another study also made use of these data, one on T cells in Graves' hyperthyroidism and ophthalmopathy. From that study: A set of HTBI primers served as the primers for a first-round RT-PCR of the TCR CDR3.

The chain has TRBV12-3 or TRBV12-4 and TRBJ1-5; D remains unclear. Sequencing was performed on peripheral blood mononuclear cells (PBMCs), taken at new diagnosis, from a patient treated with antithyroid drugs. The source is a man aged 25 to 45 with Graves disease. The CDR3 region has the DNA TGTGCCAGCACCTCGGGAAGCAATCAGCCCCAGCATTTT. This gives the protein CASTSGSNQPQHF.